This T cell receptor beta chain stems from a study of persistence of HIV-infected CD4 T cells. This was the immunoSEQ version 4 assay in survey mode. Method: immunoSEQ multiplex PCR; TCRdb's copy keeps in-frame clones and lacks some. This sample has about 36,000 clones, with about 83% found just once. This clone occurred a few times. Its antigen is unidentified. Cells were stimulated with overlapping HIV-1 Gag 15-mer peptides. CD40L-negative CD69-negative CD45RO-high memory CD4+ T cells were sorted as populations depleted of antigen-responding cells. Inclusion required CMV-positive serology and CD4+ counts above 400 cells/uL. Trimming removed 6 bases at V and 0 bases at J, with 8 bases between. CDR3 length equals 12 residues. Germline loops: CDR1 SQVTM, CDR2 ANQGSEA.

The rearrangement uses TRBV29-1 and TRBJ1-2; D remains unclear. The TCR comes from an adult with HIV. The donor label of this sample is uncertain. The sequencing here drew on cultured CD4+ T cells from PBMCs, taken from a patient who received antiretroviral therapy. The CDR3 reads CSVSVTNYGYTF. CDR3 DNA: TGCAGCGTGAGCGTTACTAACTATGGCTACACCTTC.